The sequence of this TCR beta chain was determined in a study of cytomegalovirus exposure and HLA in healthy donors. Overall study context: Assignment to the Caucasian-associated ancestry cluster applied to approximately 79% of the approximately 360 genotyped donors.

General study points: Productive rates of about 87% or about 30% were seen for most TCR beta V segments in an earlier analysis.

PCR employed 60 Vbeta and 13 Jbeta primers. Profiling relied on immunoSEQ multiplex PCR, and the TCRdb table lists in-frame clones only, not all of them. The sample records around 110,000 clones, 80% to 85% being singletons. The length of the CDR3 is 16 residues. The ends lost 0 bases at V and 6 bases at J; junction bases unmatched: 5. CDR1 is LGHNA, CDR2 YSLEER, per germline. Comment on this clone: Its antigen is unidentified.

V and J are TRBV4-3 and TRBJ2-7; 13 bases are shared with TRBD2. The material sequenced was PBMCs. The source of this sequence is a woman aged 25-40 years in good health and CMV-seronegative. The CDR3 region is CASSQDTGLAGAEQYF. The CDR3 nucleotides read TGCGCCAGCAGCCAAGACACCGGACTAGCGGGAGCCGAGCAGTACTTC.